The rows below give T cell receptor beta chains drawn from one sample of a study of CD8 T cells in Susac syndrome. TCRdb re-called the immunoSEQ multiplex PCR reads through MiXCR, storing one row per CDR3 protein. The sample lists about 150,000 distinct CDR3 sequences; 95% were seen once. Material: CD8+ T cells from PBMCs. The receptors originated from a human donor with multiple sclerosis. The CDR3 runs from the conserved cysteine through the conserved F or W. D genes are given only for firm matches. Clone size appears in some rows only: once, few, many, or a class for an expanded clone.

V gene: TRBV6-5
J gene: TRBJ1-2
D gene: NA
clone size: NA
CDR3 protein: CASSEGPINYGYTF
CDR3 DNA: TGTGCCAGCAGTGAGGGACCAATTAACTATGGCTACACCTTC

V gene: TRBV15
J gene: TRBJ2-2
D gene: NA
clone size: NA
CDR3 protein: CATSRLTQGGTGELFF
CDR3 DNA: TGTGCCACCAGCAGATTAACCCAGGGGGGCACCGGGGAGCTGTTTTTT

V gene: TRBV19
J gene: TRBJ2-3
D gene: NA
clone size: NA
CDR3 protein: CASSMVRLDSTDTQYF
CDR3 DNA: TGTGCCAGTAGTATGGTCAGACTCGATAGCACAGATACGCAGTATTTT

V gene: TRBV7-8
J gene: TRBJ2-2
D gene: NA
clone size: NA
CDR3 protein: CASSTRLENTGELFF
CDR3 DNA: TGTGCCAGCAGCACCCGACTAGAAAACACCGGGGAGCTGTTTTTT

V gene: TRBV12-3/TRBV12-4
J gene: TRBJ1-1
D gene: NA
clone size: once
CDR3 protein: CASSPRWGMWDTEAFF
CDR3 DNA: TGTGCCAGCAGTCCCCGTTGGGGGATGTGGGACACTGAAGCTTTCTTT

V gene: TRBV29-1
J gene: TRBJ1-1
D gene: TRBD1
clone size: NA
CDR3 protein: CSVPGQFRGAFF
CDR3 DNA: TGCAGCGTGCCGGGACAGTTCCGCGGTGCTTTCTTT

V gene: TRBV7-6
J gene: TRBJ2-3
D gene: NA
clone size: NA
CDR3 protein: CASSFSDGSTDTQYF
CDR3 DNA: TGTGCCAGCAGCTTCTCGGACGGCAGCACAGATACGCAGTATTTT

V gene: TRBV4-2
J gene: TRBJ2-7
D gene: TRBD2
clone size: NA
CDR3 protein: CASSQDVASGTAYEQYF
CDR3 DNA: TGTGCCAGCAGCCAAGATGTCGCTAGCGGGACCGCCTACGAGCAGTACTTC

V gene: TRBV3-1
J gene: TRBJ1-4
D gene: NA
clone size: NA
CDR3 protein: CASSQDPIVGETNEKLFF
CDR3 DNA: TGTGCCAGCAGCCAAGACCCTATCGTCGGGGAAACTAATGAAAAACTGTTTTTT

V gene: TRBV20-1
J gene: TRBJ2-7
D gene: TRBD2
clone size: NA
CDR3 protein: CSARGGLREQYF
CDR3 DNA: TGCAGTGCTCGGGGAGGGTTGAGGGAGCAGTACTTC

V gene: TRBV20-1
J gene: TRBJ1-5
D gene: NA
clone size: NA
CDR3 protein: CSATNPRWNQPQHF
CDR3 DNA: TGCAGTGCAACGAATCCAAGGTGGAATCAGCCCCAGCATTTT

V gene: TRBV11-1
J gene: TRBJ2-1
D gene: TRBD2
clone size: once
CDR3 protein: CASSLAGGPGNEQFF
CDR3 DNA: TGTGCCAGCAGCCTAGCGGGGGGGCCGGGCAATGAGCAGTTCTTC

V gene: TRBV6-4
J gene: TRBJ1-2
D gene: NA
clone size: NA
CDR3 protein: CASSDSGGYGYTF
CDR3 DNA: TGTGCCAGCAGTGACTCCGGGGGCTATGGCTACACCTTC

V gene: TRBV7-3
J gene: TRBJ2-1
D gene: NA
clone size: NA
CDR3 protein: CASGLLGGLGNEQFF
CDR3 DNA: TGTGCCAGCGGCCTATTAGGGGGTTTAGGCAATGAGCAGTTCTTC

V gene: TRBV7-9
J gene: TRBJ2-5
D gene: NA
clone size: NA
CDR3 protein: CASSDAEAIETQYF
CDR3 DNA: TGTGCCAGCAGCGACGCGGAGGCTATTGAGACCCAGTACTTC

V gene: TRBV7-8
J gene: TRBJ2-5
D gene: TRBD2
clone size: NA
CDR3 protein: CASSLVEGAGSRETQYF
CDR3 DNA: TGTGCCAGCAGCTTAGTAGAGGGAGCGGGGTCGCGGGAGACCCAGTACTTC

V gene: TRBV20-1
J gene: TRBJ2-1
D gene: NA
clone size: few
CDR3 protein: CSARDRGGSYNEQFF
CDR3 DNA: TGCAGTGCTAGAGATCGCGGTGGCTCCTACAATGAGCAGTTCTTC

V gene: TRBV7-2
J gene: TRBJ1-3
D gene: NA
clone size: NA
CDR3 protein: CASYPALSGNTIYF
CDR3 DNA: TGTGCCAGCTACCCAGCGCTCTCTGGAAACACCATATATTTT

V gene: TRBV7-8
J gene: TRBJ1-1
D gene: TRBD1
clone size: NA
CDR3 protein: CASSHHRGLSSTEAFF
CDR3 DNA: TGTGCCAGCAGCCATCACAGGGGGCTGTCGAGCACTGAAGCTTTCTTT

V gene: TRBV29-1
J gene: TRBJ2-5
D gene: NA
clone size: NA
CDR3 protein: CSVEDGGLQETQYF
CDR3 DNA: TGCAGCGTTGAAGATGGGGGGTTACAAGAGACCCAGTACTTC

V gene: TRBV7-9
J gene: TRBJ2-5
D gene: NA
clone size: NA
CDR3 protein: CASSDVRVLAQETQYF
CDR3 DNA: TGTGCCAGCAGCGACGTGCGGGTCTTGGCTCAAGAGACCCAGTACTTC

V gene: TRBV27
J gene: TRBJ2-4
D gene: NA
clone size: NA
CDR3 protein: CASSTRNSAIQYF
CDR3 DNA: TGTGCCAGCAGTACCCGCAATAGTGCCATTCAGTACTTC

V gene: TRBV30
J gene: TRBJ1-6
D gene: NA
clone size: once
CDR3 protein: CAWSSGRGSSPLHF
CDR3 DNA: TGTGCCTGGAGTTCCGGAAGGGGAAGTTCACCCCTCCACTTT

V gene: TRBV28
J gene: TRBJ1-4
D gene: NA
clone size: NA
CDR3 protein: CASSYTSPRGKLFF
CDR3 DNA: TGTGCCAGCAGCTACACGAGCCCTAGGGGAAAACTGTTTTTT

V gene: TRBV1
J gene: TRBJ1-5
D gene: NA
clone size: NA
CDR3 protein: CTSSQEGGGNQPQHF
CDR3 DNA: TGCACCAGCAGCCAGGAAGGCGGGGGCAATCAGCCCCAGCATTTT

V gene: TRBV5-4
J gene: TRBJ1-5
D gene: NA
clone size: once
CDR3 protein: CASSLMGNLGLQHF
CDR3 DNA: TGTGCCAGCAGCTTGATGGGCAATTTGGGGCTCCAGCATTTT

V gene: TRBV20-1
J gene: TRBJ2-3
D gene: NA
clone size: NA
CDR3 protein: CSARDGTSTDTQYF
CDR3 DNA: TGCAGTGCTAGAGATGGAACTAGCACAGATACGCAGTATTTT

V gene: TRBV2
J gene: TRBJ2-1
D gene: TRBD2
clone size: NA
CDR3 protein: CAREAGSEQFF
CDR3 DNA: TGTGCCAGAGAAGCGGGGAGTGAGCAGTTCTTC

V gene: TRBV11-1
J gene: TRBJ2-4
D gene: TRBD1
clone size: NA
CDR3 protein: CASSSSPTGWNIQYF
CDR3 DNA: TGTGCCAGCAGCTCTAGCCCGACAGGGTGGAACATTCAGTACTTC

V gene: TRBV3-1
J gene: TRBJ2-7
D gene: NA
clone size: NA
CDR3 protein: CASSQELTYEQYF
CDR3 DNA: TGTGCCAGCAGCCAAGAGCTAACCTACGAGCAGTACTTC

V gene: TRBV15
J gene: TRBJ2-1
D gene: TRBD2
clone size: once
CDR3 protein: CATSRERGGDYNEQFF
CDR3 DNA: TGTGCCACCAGCAGAGAGCGGGGGGGCGACTACAATGAGCAGTTCTTC

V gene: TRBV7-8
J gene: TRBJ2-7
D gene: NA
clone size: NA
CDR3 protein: CASSLRHRADEQYF
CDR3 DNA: TGTGCCAGCAGCTTAAGACACAGGGCTGACGAGCAGTACTTC

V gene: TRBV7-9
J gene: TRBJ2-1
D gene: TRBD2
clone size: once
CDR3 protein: CASSRTSGGASSYNEQFF
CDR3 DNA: TGTGCCAGCAGCCGTACTAGCGGGGGGGCCTCGAGCTACAATGAGCAGTTCTTC

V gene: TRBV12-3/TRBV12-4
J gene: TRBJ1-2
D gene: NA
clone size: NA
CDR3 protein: CASSPGGTGYTF
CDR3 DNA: TGTGCCAGCAGCCCCGGAGGGACAGGCTACACCTTC

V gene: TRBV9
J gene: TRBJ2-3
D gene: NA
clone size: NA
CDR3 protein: CASSVDLGPDTQYF
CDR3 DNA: TGTGCCAGCAGCGTGGATCTTGGGCCAGATACGCAGTATTTT

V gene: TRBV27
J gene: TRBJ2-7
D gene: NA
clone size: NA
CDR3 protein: CASSRRTSYEQYF
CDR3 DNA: TGTGCCAGCAGTAGACGGACCTCCTACGAGCAGTACTTC

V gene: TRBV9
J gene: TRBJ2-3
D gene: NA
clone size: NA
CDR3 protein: CASSEGYTQYF
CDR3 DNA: TGTGCCAGCAGCGAGGGATATACGCAGTATTTT

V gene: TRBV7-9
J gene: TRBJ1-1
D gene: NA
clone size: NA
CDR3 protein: CASSLYNRREAFF
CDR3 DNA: TGTGCCAGCAGCTTATACAATCGTCGTGAAGCTTTCTTT

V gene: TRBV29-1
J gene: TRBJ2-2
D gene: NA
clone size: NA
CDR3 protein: CSVEIAEGRGTGELFF
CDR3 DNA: TGCAGCGTTGAAATCGCGGAGGGGCGGGGCACCGGGGAGCTGTTTTTT

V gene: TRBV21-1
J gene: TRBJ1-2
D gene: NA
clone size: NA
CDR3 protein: CASSPGQVYGYTF
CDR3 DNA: TGTGCCAGCAGCCCGGGGCAGGTCTATGGCTACACCTTC

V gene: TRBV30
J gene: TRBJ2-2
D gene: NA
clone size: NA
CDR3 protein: CAWSVRVGTGELFF
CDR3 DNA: TGTGCCTGGAGTGTACGGGTGGGGACCGGGGAGCTGTTTTTT

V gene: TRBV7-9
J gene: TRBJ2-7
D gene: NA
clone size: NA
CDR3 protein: CASSLGFYEQYF
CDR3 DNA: TGTGCCAGCAGCTTGGGATTCTACGAGCAGTACTTC

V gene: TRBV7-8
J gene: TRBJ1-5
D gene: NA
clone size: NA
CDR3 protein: CASSPEGGRLNQPQHF
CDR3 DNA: TGTGCCAGCAGCCCAGAGGGGGGACGGCTCAATCAGCCCCAGCATTTT

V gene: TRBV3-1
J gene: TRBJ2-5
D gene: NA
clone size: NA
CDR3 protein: CASSQESGLETQYF
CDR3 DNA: TGTGCCAGCAGCCAAGAATCCGGGTTAGAGACCCAGTACTTC

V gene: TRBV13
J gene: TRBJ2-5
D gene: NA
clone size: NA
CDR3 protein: CASSPRQDRETQYF
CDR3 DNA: TGTGCCAGCAGCCCCCGACAGGACCGGGAGACCCAGTACTTC

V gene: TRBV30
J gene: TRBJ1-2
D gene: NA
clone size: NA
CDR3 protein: CAWSELGTAANYGYTF
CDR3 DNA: TGTGCCTGGAGTGAGCTAGGGACGGCTGCTAACTATGGCTACACCTTC

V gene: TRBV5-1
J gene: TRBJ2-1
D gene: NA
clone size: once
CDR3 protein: CASSLEGLYNEQFF
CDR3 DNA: TGCGCCAGCAGCTTGGAGGGGCTGTACAATGAGCAGTTCTTC

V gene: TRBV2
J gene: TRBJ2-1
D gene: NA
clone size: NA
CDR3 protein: CATSDPNDYNEQFF
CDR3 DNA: TGTGCCACCTCGGACCCTAACGACTACAATGAGCAGTTCTTC

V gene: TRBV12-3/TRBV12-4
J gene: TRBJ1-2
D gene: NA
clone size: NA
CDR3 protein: CASSWEGSWYGYTF
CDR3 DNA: TGTGCCAGCAGTTGGGAGGGGTCTTGGTATGGCTACACCTTC

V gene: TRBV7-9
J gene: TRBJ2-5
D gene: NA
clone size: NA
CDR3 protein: CASSLGYGEETQYF
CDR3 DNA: TGTGCCAGCAGCTTAGGATACGGGGAAGAGACCCAGTACTTC

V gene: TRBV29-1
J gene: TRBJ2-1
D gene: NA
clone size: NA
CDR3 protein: CSARPQNSYNEQFF
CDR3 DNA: TGCAGCGCTCGTCCCCAAAACTCCTACAATGAGCAGTTCTTC

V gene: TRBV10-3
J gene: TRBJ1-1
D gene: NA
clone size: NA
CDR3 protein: CAISDNVAEAFF
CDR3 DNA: TGTGCCATCAGTGATAATGTCGCTGAAGCTTTCTTT

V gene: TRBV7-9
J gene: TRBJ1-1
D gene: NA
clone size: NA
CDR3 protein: CASTFETSDEAFF
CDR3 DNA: TGTGCCAGCACATTCGAAACGTCAGATGAAGCTTTCTTT

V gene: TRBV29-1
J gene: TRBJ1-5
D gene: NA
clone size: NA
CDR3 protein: CSVEEQGGQPQHF
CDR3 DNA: TGCAGCGTTGAAGAACAGGGAGGCCAGCCCCAGCATTTT

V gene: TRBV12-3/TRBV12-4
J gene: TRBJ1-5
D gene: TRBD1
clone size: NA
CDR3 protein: CASSRGTGSNQPQHF
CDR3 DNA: TGTGCCAGCAGTCGCGGGACAGGTAGCAATCAGCCCCAGCATTTT

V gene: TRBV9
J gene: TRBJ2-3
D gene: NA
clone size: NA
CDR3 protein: CASGLADPPPSTDTQYF
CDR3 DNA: TGTGCCAGCGGCCTGGCAGATCCCCCACCCAGCACAGATACGCAGTATTTT

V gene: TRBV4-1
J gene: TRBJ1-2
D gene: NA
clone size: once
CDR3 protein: CASSQVSLVDYGYTF
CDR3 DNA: TGCGCCAGCAGCCAAGTATCCCTCGTAGACTATGGCTACACCTTC

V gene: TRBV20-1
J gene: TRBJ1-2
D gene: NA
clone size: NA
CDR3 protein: CSARWVVGGAYYGYTF
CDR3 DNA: TGCAGTGCTAGATGGGTGGTGGGAGGGGCCTACTATGGCTACACCTTC

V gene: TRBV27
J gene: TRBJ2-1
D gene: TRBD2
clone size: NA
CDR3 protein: CASFGGGVNEQFF
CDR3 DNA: TGTGCCAGCTTTGGCGGGGGGGTAAATGAGCAGTTCTTC